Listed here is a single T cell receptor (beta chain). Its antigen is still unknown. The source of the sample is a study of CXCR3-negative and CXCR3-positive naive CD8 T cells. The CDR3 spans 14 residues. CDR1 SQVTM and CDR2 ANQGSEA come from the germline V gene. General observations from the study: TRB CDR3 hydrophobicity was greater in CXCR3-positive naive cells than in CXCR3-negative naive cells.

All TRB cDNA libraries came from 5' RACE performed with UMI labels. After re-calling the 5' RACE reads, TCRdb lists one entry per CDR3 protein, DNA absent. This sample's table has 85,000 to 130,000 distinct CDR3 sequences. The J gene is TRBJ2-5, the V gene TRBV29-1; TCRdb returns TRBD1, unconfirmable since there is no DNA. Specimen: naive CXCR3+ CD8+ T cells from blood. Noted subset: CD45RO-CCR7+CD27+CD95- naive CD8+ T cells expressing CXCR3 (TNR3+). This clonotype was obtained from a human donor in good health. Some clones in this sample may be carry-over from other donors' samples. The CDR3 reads CSVPLDGDQETQYF.